This is a list of T cell receptor beta chains from one sample in a study of shared clonotypes between healthy human individuals. Clones were sequenced by immunoSEQ multiplex PCR, and TCRdb holds only the in-frame ones, with some missing. Here the sample spans about 2.5 million clones, less than 95% being singletons. Sequencing was done on a sample of naive CD4+ T cells from PBMCs. All receptors come from a man aged 18-30 years in good health. Some clones in this sample may be carry-over from other donors' samples. CDR3s include the opening cysteine and the closing phenylalanine or tryptophan. Fields, in order: V gene, J gene, clone size, D gene, CDR3 protein, CDR3 DNA. The D gene is left open where the match is weak. Rows give clone size only sometimes, using once, few, many, or a class for an expanded clone.

>TRBV28|TRBJ1-1|NA|NA
CASRRGWTEAFF
TGTGCCAGCAGGAGGGGGTGGACTGAAGCTTTCTTT
>TRBV20-1|TRBJ2-2|NA|NA
CSARAPGELFF
TGCAGTGCTAGAGCCCCCGGGGAGCTGTTTTTT
>TRBV5-6|TRBJ2-2|NA|NA
CASSFARTNTGELFF
TGTGCCAGCAGCTTCGCGCGGACGAACACCGGGGAGCTGTTTTTT
>TRBV5-1|TRBJ2-1|NA|TRBD2
CASSPGTTPYLLSGEQFF
TGCGCCAGCAGCCCGGGGACTACTCCGTACCTACTTTCGGGTGAGCAGTTCTTC
>TRBV5-1|TRBJ2-3|NA|NA
CASSAQRTDTQYF
TGCGCCAGCAGTGCTCAACGCACAGATACGCAGTATTTT
>TRBV5-1|TRBJ2-1|NA|NA
CASSLDPGSSYNEQFF
TGCGCCAGCAGCTTGGACCCGGGGAGCTCCTACAATGAGCAGTTCTTC
>TRBV5-6|TRBJ2-5|NA|TRBD1
CASTPSGTGWAQYF
TGTGCCAGTACGCCCTCCGGGACAGGGTGGGCCCAGTACTTC
>TRBV19|TRBJ1-2|NA|NA
CASTEWWSGYTF
TGTGCCAGTACGGAGTGGTGGAGCGGCTACACCTTC
>TRBV2|TRBJ2-5|NA|TRBD1
CASKPDRGPWETQYF
TGTGCCAGCAAGCCCGACAGGGGGCCCTGGGAGACCCAGTACTTC
>TRBV23-1|TRBJ1-2|NA|TRBD1
CASSQFERTGPNYGYTF
TGCGCCAGCAGTCAATTTGAGAGGACAGGTCCTAACTATGGCTACACCTTC
>TRBV23-1|TRBJ2-4|NA|TRBD1
CASSQPDRAWGKNIQYF
TGCGCCAGCAGTCAACCGGACAGGGCGTGGGGCAAAAACATTCAGTACTTC
>TRBV7-6|TRBJ1-1|NA|NA
CASSLAQSGEAFF
TGTGCCAGCAGCTTAGCGCAGTCAGGTGAAGCTTTCTTT
>TRBV5-4|TRBJ1-3|NA|TRBD1
CASSPRQGSGNTIYF
TGTGCCAGCAGCCCCAGACAGGGCTCTGGAAACACCATATATTTT
>TRBV7-7|TRBJ2-3|NA|TRBD2
CASSDLAGGFTDTQYF
TGTGCCAGCAGCGACCTAGCGGGAGGTTTCACAGATACGCAGTATTTT
>TRBV5-4|TRBJ2-7|NA|TRBD2
CASSLGGGAGGPRHEQYF
TGTGCCAGCAGCTTGGGCGGGGGAGCGGGAGGGCCACGTCACGAGCAGTACTTC
>TRBV30|TRBJ2-1|NA|NA
CAWSPTISGDEQFF
TGTGCCTGGAGTCCTACGATCTCGGGCGATGAGCAGTTCTTC
>TRBV25-1|TRBJ1-1|NA|NA
CASRDTGDTEAFF
TGTGCCAGCAGGGACACCGGGGACACTGAAGCTTTCTTT
>TRBV6-1|TRBJ2-5|NA|NA
CASSQAQETQYF
TGTGCCAGCAGCCAAGCTCAAGAGACCCAGTACTTC
>TRBV5-1|TRBJ2-3|NA|TRBD1
CASSTGTGAPTDTQYF
TGCGCCAGCAGCACGGGGACAGGGGCCCCCACAGATACGCAGTATTTT
>TRBV18|TRBJ1-2|NA|NA
CASSLNRVEGYTF
TGTGCCAGCTCACTAAACAGGGTTGAAGGCTACACCTTC
>TRBV2|TRBJ1-1|NA|NA
CASSGEAGEKTEAFF
TGTGCCAGCAGTGGGGAGGCAGGGGAAAAGACTGAAGCTTTCTTT
>TRBV5-1|TRBJ1-1|NA|NA
CASSLAWGLNTEAFF
TGCGCCAGCAGCTTGGCTTGGGGTCTGAACACTGAAGCTTTCTTT
>TRBV4-1|TRBJ1-6|once|TRBD1
CASRGQGYSPLHF
TGCGCCAGCAGGGGACAGGGGTATTCACCCCTCCACTTT
>TRBV5-6|TRBJ2-3|NA|TRBD2
CASSLGLAGGIDTQYF
TGTGCCAGCAGCTTGGGACTAGCGGGAGGGATAGATACGCAGTATTTT
>TRBV9|TRBJ2-5|NA|NA
CASSVDTEETQYF
TGTGCCAGCAGCGTAGACACTGAAGAGACCCAGTACTTC